The 22 T cell receptor beta chains below come from one sample, sequenced in a study of T cell repertoires in cytomegalovirus infection. MiXCR, applied by TCRdb to the reads, yields one record per CDR3 protein. Of about 260,000 distinct CDR3 sequences listed, around 15% are singletons. Material: PBMCs. The source is a human donor in good health (CMV status not recorded). Some clones in this sample may be carry-over from other donors' samples.

This clonotype was detected many times. The chain has TRBV7-2 and TRBJ2-6; D is undetermined. The CDR3 consists of 15 residues. Germline-derived CDR1 and CDR2 are SGHTA and FQGNSA. Deletions cut 1 base from V and 2 bases from J, with 6 bases between. CDR3 sequence (DNA): TGTGCCAGCAGCTTAGGTGGGGCTGGGGCCAACGTCCTGACTTTC. It yields the protein CASSLGGAGANVLTF.

This clonotype is medium-sized. V gene TRBV7-2 combines with J gene TRBJ1-2; a possible D gene is TRBD1 (6 bases). The CDR3 runs to 15 residues. CDR1 SGHTA and CDR2 FQGNSA come from the germline V gene. Trimming shortened V by 1 base and J by 8 bases, and 17 bases separated the two germline ends. The CDR3 is CASSLGLQGGRGYTF. In DNA form, the CDR3 reads TGTGCCAGCAGCTTAGGACTACAGGGAGGCAGAGGCTACACCTTC. Looking up the rest from reference TRBV7-2 and TRBJ1-2 gives the full variable domain: GAGVSQSPSNKVTEKGKDVELRCDPISGHTALYWYRQSLGQGLEFLIYFQGNSAPDKSGLPSDRFSAERTGGSVSTLTIQRTQQEDSAVYLCASSLGLQGGRGYTFGSGTRLTVV.

A few counts support this clonotype. The chain recombines TRBV5-1 with TRBJ2-3, with D perhaps TRBD1 or TRBD2 (7 bases each). The CDR3 consists of 15 residues. The ends were cut back, 1 base at V and 2 bases at J, with 11 bases in the middle. Per germline, CDR1 SGHRS and CDR2 YFSETQ. The CDR3 loop is CASSLPGGDTDTQYF. As DNA, the CDR3 is TGCGCCAGCAGCTTGCCAGGGGGGGACACAGATACGCAGTATTTT.

This clonotype showed up just once. V is TRBV3-1 and J is TRBJ1-5, with a tentative D call TRBD1 (6 bases). This CDR3 is built from 16 residues. Trimming removed 2 bases from V and 6 bases from J, with 17 bases in between. Per the germline V gene, CDR1 is LGHDT and CDR2 is YNNKEL (reference sequence). As DNA, the CDR3 is TGTGCCAGCAGCCAAAACCCGGGACACGGACCTCAGCCCCAGCATTTT. It yields the protein CASSQNPGHGPQPQHF.

The J gene is TRBJ1-1, the V gene TRBV12-3 or TRBV12-4; D is ambiguous. Trimming took 4 bases from V and 6 from J, leaving 15 bases between them. The CDR3 is 14 amino acids. In DNA form, the CDR3 reads TGTGCCAGCAGTTCGGGTCTTACCCCTCCTGAAGCTTTCTTT. As protein: CASSSGLTPPEAFF.

This clonotype has a count of ten or more. The chain's CDR3 is CASSLVGSGGRDTQYF. CDR3 DNA sequence: TGTGCCAGCAGCTTAGTAGGGTCGGGCGGGAGAGATACGCAGTATTTT. The chain recombines TRBV7-2 with TRBJ2-3; 7 bases fit TRBD2. Germline V gene lookup returns CDR1 SGHTA and CDR2 FQGNSA. With V trimmed by 1 base and J by 5 bases, 9 bases remained unmatched. This CDR3 comprises 16 residues.

This clonotype was detected many times. The chain is built from TRBV6-5 and TRBJ2-2, with 7 bases lining up with TRBD1. CDR1 MNHEY and CDR2 SVGAGI come from the germline V gene. The V segment lost 2 bases and the J segment 5 bases; nucleotides outside the gene matches: 5. The CDR3 covers 15 residues. The CDR3 is CASSYLGQRTGELFF. The CDR3 region has the DNA TGTGCCAGCAGTTACCTGGGACAGAGGACCGGGGAGCTGTTTTTT.

The chain uses TRBV4-2 and TRBJ2-1, with 10 nucleotides matching TRBD1. After removal of 1 base from V and 7 bases from J, the junction contained 7 bases not matched to a gene. CDR1 is LGHNA, CDR2 YNFKEQ, per germline. The CDR3 has 16 amino acids. This chain's CDR3 is CASSQVRTGGWNEQFF. CDR3 in DNA: TGTGCCAGCAGCCAAGTTAGGACAGGGGGGTGGAATGAGCAGTTCTTC.

This clonotype was seen at least ten times. This chain joins TRBV6-1 and TRBJ2-7; 11 nucleotides match TRBD2. CDR1 is MNHNS, CDR2 SASEGT, per germline. The V gene end was trimmed by 7 bases and the J gene end by 9 bases; junction bases not matched to a gene: 14. The CDR3 length is 15 residues. DNA of the CDR3: TGTGCCAGCACCCTCACTAGCGGGGGACTTGGCGCGCAGTACTTC. As protein: CASTLTSGGLGAQYF.

This clonotype was seen more than once but under ten times. A junction end diverges from the germline sequence, so it may reflect a read error. The rearrangement links TRBV6-4 to TRBJ2-1; TRBD2 matches 7 bases. The CDR3 is 14 amino acids. Germline CDR1 reads MRHNA; CDR2 reads SNTAGT. The CDR3 DNA follows: TGTGCAAGCAGTAAGGAGCGGGGATACAATGAGCAGTTCTTC. It specifies CASSKERGYNEQFF.

There are a few counts of this clonotype. DNA for the CDR3: TGCAGCGTTACAGTGACTAACTATGGCTACACCTTC. This gives the protein CSVTVTNYGYTF. The chain combines TRBV29-1 with TRBJ1-2; unclear D gene. CDR3 size: 12 residues. V was shortened by 5 bases and J by 0 bases, with 7 bases between the two germline ends. CDR1 is SQVTM, CDR2 ANQGSEA, per germline.

The CDR3, as DNA: TGTGCCAGCTCACTAAACGCGAAGCTAGCGGGAAATGGTGAGCAGTTCTTC. Translating it yields CASSLNAKLAGNGEQFF. The genes are TRBV18 and TRBJ2-1, with 9 bases matching TRBD2. The CDR3 extends over 17 amino acids. The germline V gene encodes CDR1 KGHSH and CDR2 LQKENI. V dropped 4 bases and J dropped 9; count of bases not matched to a gene: 16. The whole variable domain, filled in from reference TRBV18 and TRBJ2-1, reads NAGVMQNPRHLVRRRGQEARLRCSPMKGHSHVYWYRQLPEEGLKFMVYLQKENIIDESGMPKERFSAEFPKEGPSILRIQQVVRGDSAAYFCASSLNAKLAGNGEQFFGPGTRLTVL.

The V and J genes are TRBV29-1 and TRBJ2-3, with 9 bases identical to TRBD1. The CDR3 spans 17 residues. Germline values: CDR1 SQVTM, CDR2 ANQGSEA. Germline trimming cut 5 bases from V and 6 bases from J; bases unmatched to any gene: 18. The CDR3, as DNA: TGCAGCGTTTTTCCTCATACCCGGGGGACAGGGTCGGATACGCAGTATTTT. Protein: CSVFPHTRGTGSDTQYF.

V usage is TRBV5-4 and J usage is TRBJ2-7; 15 bases match TRBD2. The CDR3 has 18 amino acids. The germline gives CDR1 SGHNT, CDR2 YYREEE (reference sequence). Trimming removed 3 bases from V and 4 bases from J; junction bases left unmatched: 11. CDR3 bases: TGTGCCAGCAGCTCCCCCCGTGGGACTAGCGGGAGGTTGTACGAGCAGTACTTC. It encodes CASSSPRGTSGRLYEQYF.

The chain uses TRBV28 and TRBJ1-6, with 7 bases identical to TRBD1. This CDR3 is built from 14 residues. The ends lost 6 bases at V and 6 bases at J; junction bases unmatched: 5. Germline V gene data show CDR1 as MDHEN and CDR2 as SYDVKM. CDR3 sequence reads: CASRLQGFNSPLHF. As DNA, the CDR3 is TGTGCCAGCAGATTACAGGGGTTTAATTCACCCCTCCACTTT.

This clonotype showed up just once. The chain carries TRBV7-3 and TRBJ2-3, with 12 bases matching TRBD1. The trim removed 5 bases at V and 4 bases at J, leaving 7 bases unmatched. The CDR3 has 16 amino acids. Germline assignment: CDR1 SGHTA and CDR2 FQGTGA. The CDR3 sequence: CASSLTGTGGADTQYF. The CDR3 DNA follows: TGTGCCAGCAGCCTCACAGGGACAGGGGGCGCAGATACGCAGTATTTT.

V usage is TRBV5-1 and J usage is TRBJ2-2; the match to TRBD2 covers 15 bases. The germline V gene encodes CDR1 SGHRS and CDR2 YFSETQ. The CDR3 contains 18 residues. V lost 3 bases and J lost 0; bases outside the gene matches: 3. CDR3 DNA sequence: TGCGCCAGCAGCTCCGGACTAGCGGGAGGGCCGAACACCGGGGAGCTGTTTTTT. This codes for CASSSGLAGGPNTGELFF.

In its sample, this clonotype was seen many times. The chain employs TRBV7-9 and TRBJ2-1, with 9 bases lining up with TRBD2. V was pared by 3 bases and J by 9 bases, with 18 bases of the junction left unmatched. The length of the CDR3 is 18 residues. Germline V lookup: CDR1 SEHNR, CDR2 FQNEAQ (reference sequence). CDR3: CASSLPPRLAGLSGEQFF. As DNA, the CDR3 is TGTGCCAGCAGCTTGCCACCCCGGCTAGCGGGACTCTCAGGTGAGCAGTTCTTC.

The sample holds many counts of this clonotype. V and J are TRBV6-5 and TRBJ1-2; TRBD1 might be the D (6 bases). V shed 2 bases and J shed 3 bases, with 10 bases lying between them. Germline loops: CDR1 MNHEY, CDR2 SVGAGI. The CDR3 spans 14 residues. As DNA, the CDR3 is TGTGCCAGCAGTTACGGAAAGGGGGACTATGGCTACACCTTC. It encodes CASSYGKGDYGYTF.

The chain links TRBV3-1 to TRBJ1-2; D gene ambiguous. V lost 3 bases to trimming and J lost 7 bases, with 9 bases between them. CDR3 length: 12 amino acids. Germline assignment: CDR1 LGHDT and CDR2 YNNKEL (reference sequence). CDR3 nucleotide sequence: TGTGCCAGCAGCCAGAGGAATGCTGGCTACACCTTC. This encodes CASSQRNAGYTF.

This clonotype occurred many times. The gene calls are TRBV7-3 and TRBJ2-1; 7 nucleotides agree with TRBD2. CDR1 is SGHTA, CDR2 FQGTGA, per germline. The CDR3 runs 13 residues. J was trimmed by 12 bases and V by 3 bases; bases with no gene match: 8. The CDR3 nucleotides read TGTGCCAGCAGCTTTCGGGGGGACTTAACGCAGTTCTTC. This sequence encodes CASSFRGDLTQFF.

This clonotype appeared once. The rearrangement links TRBV6-2 or TRBV6-3 to TRBJ1-1; no reliable D call. The CDR3 has 14 amino acids. Trimming took 5 bases from V and 4 from J, leaving 14 bases between them. Germline V gene data show CDR1 as MNHEY and CDR2 as SVGEGT. The CDR3 region has the DNA TGTGCCAGCAGTAGCCGGGGAAGCGGCACTGAAGCTTTCTTT. Translating it yields CASSSRGSGTEAFF.